This T cell receptor beta chain was captured by sequencing in a study of T cells in localized non-small cell lung cancer. Assay: immunoSEQ multiplex PCR; the TCRdb copy retains only in-frame clones and omits some. The sample gives some 13,000 clones, about 86% of which show up once; around 58% is in the top ten. For this clone: What it binds is unknown.

Study-wide findings and caveats: Prolonged overall survival went with higher T cell density in the blood. As only one tumor region underwent sequencing, heterogeneity remains possible.

This receptor was obtained from a male donor older than 55 with stage III lung adenocarcinoma. This specimen was peripheral blood, taken before any cancer treatment.

The CDR3 DNA sequence: TGTGCCAGCAGCGCCGGGACTAGCGGACCGCAGTTCTTC. Its translation is CASSAGTSGPQFF. The rearrangement joins TRBV9 to TRBJ2-1; 11 nucleotides match TRBD2. This CDR3 spans 13 amino acids. CDR1 and CDR2 (germline): SGDLS, YYNGEE. The J segment lost 12 bases and the V segment lost 3 bases, leaving 5 bases of the junction unmatched. Variable domain in full (rest from reference TRBV9 and TRBJ2-1): DSGVTQTPKHLITATGQRVTLRCSPRSGDLSVYWYQQSLDQGLQFLIQYYNGEERAKGNILERFSAQQFPDLHSELNLSSLELGDSALYFCASSAGTSGPQFFGPGTRLTVL.